This T cell receptor (beta chain) appears in the sequencing data of a study of early T cells in non-severe SARS-CoV-2 infection. Looking at the study overall: Unpaired chains resulted from sequencing bulk RNA of unsorted whole blood. General study results and limits: The study's VDJdb matching favored anti-spike CD8 responses and missed private and CD4 specificities.

Trimming cost V 3 bases and J 0 bases; bases outside gene matches: 4. This CDR3 spans 16 amino acids. From germline, CDR1 is LNHDA and CDR2 SQIVND (reference sequence). This clonotype was observed many times. Its matching antigen is unknown. Each single cDNA molecule received a unique molecular identifier. TCRdb analysed the 5' RACE reads with MiXCR anew, one entry per CDR3 protein. The table lists about 39,000 distinct CDR3 sequences, roughly 6% of them singletons, with under 4.5% in the top ten. This rearrangement joins TRBV19 to TRBJ2-1; 8 positions match TRBD1. This specimen was whole blood, taken at baseline. The source is an adult who was a healthcare worker with PCR-confirmed SARS-CoV-2 infection or an uninfected control (not recorded which). CDR3 loop: CASSIPTGGSYNEQFF. DNA of the CDR3: TGTGCCAGTAGTATCCCAACAGGGGGCTCCTACAATGAGCAGTTCTTC. Based on the CDR3 plus reference TRBV19 and TRBJ2-1, the full variable domain is DGGITQSPKYLFRKEGQNVTLSCEQNLNHDAMYWYRQDPGQGLRLIYYSQIVNDFQKGDIAEGYSVSREKKESFPLTVTSAQKNPTAFYLCASSIPTGGSYNEQFFGPGTRLTVL.